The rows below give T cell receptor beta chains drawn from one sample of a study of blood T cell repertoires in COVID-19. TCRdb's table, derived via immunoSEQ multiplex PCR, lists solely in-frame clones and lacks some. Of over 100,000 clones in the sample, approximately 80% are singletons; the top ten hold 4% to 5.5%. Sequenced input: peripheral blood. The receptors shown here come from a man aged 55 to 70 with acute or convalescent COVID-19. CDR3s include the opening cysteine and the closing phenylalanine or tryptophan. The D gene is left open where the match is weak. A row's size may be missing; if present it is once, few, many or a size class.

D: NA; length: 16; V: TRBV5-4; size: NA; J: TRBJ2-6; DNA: TGTGCCAGCAGTAAAGGACAGCTCTCTGGGGCCAACGTCCTGACTTTC; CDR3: CASSKGQLSGANVLTF
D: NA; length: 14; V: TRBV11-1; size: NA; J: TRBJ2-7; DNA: TGTGCCAGCAGCTGGACAGACTCAGGCCACGAGCAGTACTTC; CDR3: CASSWTDSGHEQYF
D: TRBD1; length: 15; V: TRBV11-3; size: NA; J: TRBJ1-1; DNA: TGTGCCAGCAGCTCCCGGACAGGGAGGAACACTGAAGCTTTCTTT; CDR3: CASSSRTGRNTEAFF
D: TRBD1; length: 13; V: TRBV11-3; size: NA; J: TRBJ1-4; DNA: TGTGCCAGCAGCCCGGGACAGGGACGGAAACTGTTTTTT; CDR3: CASSPGQGRKLFF
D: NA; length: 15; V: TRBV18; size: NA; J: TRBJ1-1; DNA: TGTGCCAGCTCACCCATGACCCTAAGGGGGACTGAAGCTTTCTTT; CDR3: CASSPMTLRGTEAFF
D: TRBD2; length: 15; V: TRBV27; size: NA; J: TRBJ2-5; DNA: TGTGCCAGCAGTTTAAGTTGGACTAGGCTAGAGACCCAGTACTTC; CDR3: CASSLSWTRLETQYF
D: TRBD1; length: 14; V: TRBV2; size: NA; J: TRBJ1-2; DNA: TGTGCCAGCAGCGGGACAGGGGCCTCCTACGGCTACACCTTC; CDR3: CASSGTGASYGYTF
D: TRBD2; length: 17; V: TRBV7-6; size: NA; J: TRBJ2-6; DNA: TGTGCCAGCAGCGCCGGGACTAGCGACTCTGGGGCCAACGTCCTGACTTTC; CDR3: CASSAGTSDSGANVLTF
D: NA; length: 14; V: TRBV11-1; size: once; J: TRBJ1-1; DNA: TGTGCCAGCAGCTTTAGGGGAAGGTACACTGAAGCTTTCTTT; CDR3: CASSFRGRYTEAFF
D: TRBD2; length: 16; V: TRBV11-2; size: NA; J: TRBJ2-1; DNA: TGTGCCAGCAGCTTAGAGCGGGGGGCGCGGTACAATGAGCAGTTCTTC; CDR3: CASSLERGARYNEQFF
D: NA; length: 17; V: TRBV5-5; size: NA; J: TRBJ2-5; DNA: TGTGCCAGCAGCTTGCGTCAAACAGGGATATCGGAAGAGACCCAGTACTTC; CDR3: CASSLRQTGISEETQYF
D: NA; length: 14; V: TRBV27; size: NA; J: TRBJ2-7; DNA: TGTGCCAGCAGTTCTGGAGACAGAGCTACCGAGCAGTACTTC; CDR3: CASSSGDRATEQYF
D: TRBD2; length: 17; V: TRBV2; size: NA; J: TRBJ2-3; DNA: TGTGCCAGCAGTAAATCGGCTAGCGGGGGCCTCACAGATACGCAGTATTTT; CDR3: CASSKSASGGLTDTQYF
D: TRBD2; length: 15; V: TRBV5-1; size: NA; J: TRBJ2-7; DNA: TGCGCCAGCAGCTTGGGACTAGCGGGCTTCTACGAGCAGTACTTC; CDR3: CASSLGLAGFYEQYF
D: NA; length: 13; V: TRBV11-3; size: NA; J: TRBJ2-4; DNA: TGTGCCAGCAGCTTAGATTGGCGGAGCATTCAGTACTTC; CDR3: CASSLDWRSIQYF
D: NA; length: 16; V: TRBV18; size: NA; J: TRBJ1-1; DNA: TGTGCCAGCTCACTCTACCCAAGGACAGAGAACACTGAAGCTTTCTTT; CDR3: CASSLYPRTENTEAFF
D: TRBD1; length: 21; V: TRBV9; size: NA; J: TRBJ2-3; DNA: TGTGCCAGCAGCGTAGACCCCGCCATAGGGACAGGGGGTCTTCGGTGGGATACGCAGTATTTT; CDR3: CASSVDPAIGTGGLRWDTQYF
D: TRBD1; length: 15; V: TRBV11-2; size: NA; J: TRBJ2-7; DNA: TGTGCCAGCAGCTTAGATCGGGACAGGGGATACGAGCAGTACTTC; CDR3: CASSLDRDRGYEQYF
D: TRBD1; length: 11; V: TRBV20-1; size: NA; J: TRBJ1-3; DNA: TGCAGTGCAGACAGGGCGGGCACCATATATTTT; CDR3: CSADRAGTIYF
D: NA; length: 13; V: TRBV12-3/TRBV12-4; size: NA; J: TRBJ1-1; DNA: TGTGCCAGCACCCCGGAGTGGGACACTGAAGCTTTCTTT; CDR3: CASTPEWDTEAFF
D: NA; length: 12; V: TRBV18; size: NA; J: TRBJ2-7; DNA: TGTGCCAGCTCACCAGGGGAGTACGAGCAGTACTTC; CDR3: CASSPGEYEQYF
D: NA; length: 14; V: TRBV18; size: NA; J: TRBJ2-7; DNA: TGTGCCAGCTCATCCCTAGCGGATCTGACAGGGCAGTACTTC; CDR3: CASSSLADLTGQYF